These T cell receptor beta chains were read from a single sample in a study of T cells in Graves' hyperthyroidism and ophthalmopathy. A single record per CDR3 protein comes from TCRdb applying MiXCR to the multiplex PCR reads. The sample records around 600,000 distinct CDR3 sequences, approximately 14% being singletons. The sequenced sample was blood. These receptors were collected from a woman between 18 and 29 years old with Graves' ophthalmopathy. CDR3s include the opening cysteine and the closing phenylalanine or tryptophan. The D gene is left open where the match is weak. Clone size is not always given. Where it is, it says once, few, many or a class for expanded clones.

d_call,j_call,v_call,clone_size,cdr3_length,cdr3_nt,cdr3_aa
.,TRBJ1-3,TRBV3-1,.,15,TGTGCCAGCAGCCAAGGCGGGGATTCTGGAAACACCATATATTTT,CASSQGGDSGNTIYF
.,TRBJ1-3,TRBV19,.,17,TGTGCCAGTAGTATTTTTCCGGGACTAAGCTCTGGAAACACCATATATTTT,CASSIFPGLSSGNTIYF
TRBD1,TRBJ1-3,TRBV6-1,few,16,TGTGCCAGCAGTAGGGACAGCCCCCGCTCTGGAAACACCATATATTTT,CASSRDSPRSGNTIYF
.,TRBJ2-5,TRBV28,many,15,TGTGCCAGCAGTCTAACTTGGGGGGTCCCAGAGACCCAGTACTTC,CASSLTWGVPETQYF
TRBD2,TRBJ2-1,TRBV20-1,few,18,TGCAGTGCTAGAGTGCCCCTACTAGCGGCCCACTCCTACAATGAGCAGTTCTTC,CSARVPLLAAHSYNEQFF
.,TRBJ1-1,TRBV27,many,13,TGTGCCAGCAGCGTGGGAGGGATCACTGAAGCTTTCTTT,CASSVGGITEAFF
TRBD2,TRBJ2-1,TRBV6-1,many,14,TGTGCCAGCAGCACTAGCGGACCCTACAATGAGCAGTTCTTC,CASSTSGPYNEQFF
.,TRBJ2-7,TRBV11-2,many,14,TGTGCCAGCAGCTTAGAGGTCGCCTTCGGCGAGCAGTACTTC,CASSLEVAFGEQYF
.,TRBJ1-5,TRBV20-1,.,14,TGCAGTGCTATGCCGGTTAATAGCAATCAGCCCCAGCATTTT,CSAMPVNSNQPQHF
.,TRBJ1-4,TRBV28,.,16,TGTGCCAGCAGTTTAGGAGGCGCCCCAACTAATGAAAAACTGTTTTTT,CASSLGGAPTNEKLFF
.,TRBJ1-1,TRBV12-3/TRBV12-4,many,13,TGTGCCAGCAGTTTCTACAGGGTGGGTGAAGCTTTCTTT,CASSFYRVGEAFF
.,TRBJ2-3,TRBV6-1,few,16,TGTGCCAGCAGTAGCGCCGGACGGACTAGCACAGATACGCAGTATTTT,CASSSAGRTSTDTQYF
.,TRBJ1-2,TRBV28,many,18,TGTGCCAGCACCTCCTATGGGGTCGGGGGTCTGGCTAACTATGGCTACACCTTC,CASTSYGVGGLANYGYTF
.,TRBJ2-7,TRBV25-1,.,13,TGTGCCAGTTCGCCGGACGTACGCTACGAGCAGTACTTC,CASSPDVRYEQYF
TRBD2,TRBJ2-1,TRBV11-2,few,14,TGTGCCAGCAGCCGGGTAGCGGGCCCCAATGAGCAGTTCTTC,CASSRVAGPNEQFF
.,TRBJ2-7,TRBV27,many,14,TGTGCCAGCAGTTTTGATCTGGGGGACTACGAGCAGTACTTC,CASSFDLGDYEQYF
.,TRBJ2-1,TRBV7-9,many,11,TGTGCCAGCAGCTTCGGGGATGAGCAGTTCTTC,CASSFGDEQFF